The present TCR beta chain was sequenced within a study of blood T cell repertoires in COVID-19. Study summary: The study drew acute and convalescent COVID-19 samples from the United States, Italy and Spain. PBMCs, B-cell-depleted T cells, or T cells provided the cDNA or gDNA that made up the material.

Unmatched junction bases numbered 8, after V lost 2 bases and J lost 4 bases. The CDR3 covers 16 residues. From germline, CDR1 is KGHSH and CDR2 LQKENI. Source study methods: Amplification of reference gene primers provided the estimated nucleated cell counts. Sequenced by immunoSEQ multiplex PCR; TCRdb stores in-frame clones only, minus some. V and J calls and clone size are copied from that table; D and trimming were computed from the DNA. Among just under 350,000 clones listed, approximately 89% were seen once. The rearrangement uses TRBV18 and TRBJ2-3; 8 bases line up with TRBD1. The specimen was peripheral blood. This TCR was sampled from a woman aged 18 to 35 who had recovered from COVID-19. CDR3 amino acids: CASSPEDRVYADTQYF. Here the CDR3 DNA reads TGTGCCAGCTCACCAGAGGACAGGGTCTATGCAGATACGCAGTATTTT. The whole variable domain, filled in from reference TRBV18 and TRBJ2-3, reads NAGVMQNPRHLVRRRGQEARLRCSPMKGHSHVYWYRQLPEEGLKFMVYLQKENIIDESGMPKERFSAEFPKEGPSILRIQQVVRGDSAAYFCASSPEDRVYADTQYFGPGTRLTVL.